The source of this T cell receptor (beta chain) is a study of control samples from healthy donors and cancer patients. With 0 bases removed from V and 2 bases from J, the gap between germline ends came to 9 bases. The CDR3 covers 14 residues. Per germline, CDR1 SGHRS and CDR2 YFSETQ. Clones were sequenced by immunoSEQ multiplex PCR, and TCRdb holds only the in-frame ones, with some missing. The repertoire holds tens of thousands of clones, with around 94% as singletons. V is TRBV5-1 and J is TRBJ2-7; D is ambiguous. The sequenced sample was blood. This receptor was obtained from a man aged 55 to 69 in good health. The CDR3 sequence: CASSLVGQPYEQYF. The CDR3 DNA is TGCGCCAGCAGCTTGGTTGGCCAACCCTACGAGCAGTACTTC.